This entry lists 28 T cell receptor beta chains sequenced from one sample in a study of regulatory T cells in long-lasting Graves disease (dated by TCRdb to 2020 to 2023). The time point label corresponds to: persistent/refractory GD, antithyroid drugs over 5 years with positive TRAb. RNA was extracted from PBMCs in TRIzol for both TCR sequencing and RNA sequencing. To prepare the library, multiplex PCR was applied. This sample was sequenced with an Illumina HiSeq 4000. iRepertoire HTBI primers and Arm-PCR amplification of CDR3 regions were used to construct TCR beta libraries. TCRdb's own reprocessing of the public reads used fastp at Q25 and MiXCR and kept productive beta chains. Each CDR3 protein appears once, grouped with its most common genes and DNA. The sample contains 420,000 or so distinct CDR3 sequences, about a quarter of them found a single time. In total, the top ten clones hold roughly 28% of the sample.

This specimen consisted of peripheral blood mononuclear cells (PBMCs), obtained when the disease was refractory, from a patient treated with antithyroid drugs. The receptors come from a female donor with Graves disease.

This clonotype was recorded many times. The chain couples TRBV14 to TRBJ2-7; 9 bases align to TRBD1. Germline CDR1 reads SGHDN; CDR2 reads FVKESK. V shed 3 bases, J shed 5 bases, and the junction held 8 bases outside the gene matches. This CDR3 is 15 amino acids long. This chain's CDR3 is CASSQRTGGVDEQYF. The CDR3 bases are TGTGCCAGCAGCCAGCGTACAGGGGGCGTTGACGAGCAGTACTTC.

The CDR3 DNA reads TGTGCCTGGAGTAACCCCGGGGGAAGTGAAGCTTTCTTT. Residues: CAWSNPGGSEAFF. This chain connects TRBV30 to TRBJ1-1, with D maybe TRBD1 (5 bases). Germline V gene sequence: CDR1 GTSNPN, CDR2 SVGIG (reference sequence). The CDR3 totals 13 residues. V was cut by 2 bases and J by 7 bases, with 14 bases left in between.

This clonotype occurred many times. The CDR3 region is CASSLLQGNTEAFF. DNA for the CDR3: TGTGCCAGCAGCTTGCTACAGGGGAACACTGAAGCTTTCTTT. This chain joins TRBV7-2 and TRBJ1-1; D may be TRBD1 (6 bases). Looked up from germline, CDR1 is SGHTA and CDR2 is FQGNSA. This CDR3 spans 14 amino acids. V lost 3 bases and J 1 base, leaving 9 bases between the germline ends.

The gene calls are TRBV3-1 and TRBJ2-2; 9 bases are shared with TRBD1. There are 16 residues in the CDR3. The J segment lost 4 bases and the V segment lost 4 bases, leaving 7 bases of the junction unmatched. Germline V gene lookup returns CDR1 LGHDT and CDR2 YNNKEL (reference sequence). As DNA, the CDR3 is TGTGCCAGCAGCCCTACGGACAGGGGTGGCACCGGGGAGCTGTTTTTT. This sequence encodes CASSPTDRGGTGELFF.

This clonotype was detected a few times. The chain carries TRBV6-2 or TRBV6-3 and TRBJ1-6; D may be TRBD1 (5 bases). V was clipped by 2 bases and J by 7 bases, with 9 bases between them. Germline V gene data show CDR1 as MNHEY and CDR2 as SVGEGT. This CDR3 is 14 amino acids long. CDR3 DNA: TGTGCCAGCAGTTACGACAGCAGAAATTCACCCCTCCACTTT. As protein: CASSYDSRNSPLHF.

This clonotype has just a few counts. The V call is TRBV7-2, the J call TRBJ2-5; tentatively, D is TRBD1 or TRBD2 (6 bases each). There are 19 residues in the CDR3. Germline loops: CDR1 SGHTA, CDR2 FQGNSA. V gave up 1 base and J gave up 1 base, with 22 bases separating them. The CDR3 nucleotides are TGTGCCAGCAGCTTAGAAGGGGGTTTCGCGGGGAGCCGCCAAGAGACCCAGTACTTC. This gives the protein CASSLEGGFAGSRQETQYF.

This clonotype was seen many times. The genes are TRBV12-3 or TRBV12-4 and TRBJ2-2; 16 nucleotides align to TRBD2. CDR3 length: 17 residues. V trimming: 8 bases; J trimming: 4 bases; junction bases outside the gene matches: 7. This CDR3 is CASQGLAGGLSTGELFF. CDR3 coding DNA: TGTGCCAGCCAGGGACTAGCGGGAGGGCTGAGCACCGGGGAGCTGTTTTTT.

This clonotype was seen a handful of times. The chain links TRBV28 to TRBJ2-2; D gene ambiguous. There are 14 residues in the CDR3. Between the trimmed V and J ends, which lost 6 bases and 1 base, there was a span of 9 bases. Germline CDR1 and CDR2: MDHEN and SYDVKM. As DNA, the CDR3 is TGTGCCAGCAGAGGCGGTGGGAACACCGGGGAGCTGTTTTTT. As protein: CASRGGGNTGELFF.

The chain links TRBV19 to TRBJ1-2; D possibly corresponds to TRBD1 (5 bases). V dropped 7 bases and J dropped 4 bases, with 16 bases sitting between them. Germline lookup yields CDR1 LNHDA and CDR2 SQIVND (reference sequence). This CDR3 spans 14 amino acids. The CDR3 here is CASKPGTVSYGYTF. The CDR3 DNA is TGTGCCAGTAAACCCGGGACGGTGAGCTATGGCTACACCTTC. The full variable domain, in which reference TRBV19 and TRBJ1-2 provide the parts outside the CDR3, is DGGITQSPKYLFRKEGQNVTLSCEQNLNHDAMYWYRQDPGQGLRLIYYSQIVNDFQKGDIAEGYSVSREKKESFPLTVTSAQKNPTAFYLCASKPGTVSYGYTFGSGTRLTVV.

V is TRBV7-2 and J is TRBJ2-2; 8 bases match TRBD2. CDR1 SGHTA and CDR2 FQGNSA come from the germline V gene. Trimming took 0 bases from V and 4 from J; bases not matched to a gene: 10. There are 18 residues in the CDR3. The CDR3 DNA sequence: TGTGCCAGCAGCTTAGCGATGAGCGGGAGCTGGCCCACCGGGGAGCTGTTTTTT. The encoded protein is CASSLAMSGSWPTGELFF.

This clonotype was recorded at least ten times. V and J are TRBV29-1 and TRBJ2-5, with a possible D match to TRBD2 (5 bases). V lost 4 bases and J 7 bases, leaving 13 bases between the germline ends. The CDR3 is 12 amino acids. The germline V gene has CDR1 SQVTM and CDR2 ANQGSEA. The CDR3 nucleotides read TGCAGCGTTGTTGGGAGCGGTGGGACCCAGTACTTC. The encoded protein is CSVVGSGGTQYF.

This clonotype came up many times. The genes are TRBV5-1 and TRBJ2-7; TRBD1 or TRBD2 may be the D gene (5 bases each). The CDR3 is 13 residues long. Germline V gene lookup returns CDR1 SGHRS and CDR2 YFSETQ. V lost 10 bases and J lost 0, with 14 bases in between. The CDR3 loop is CASTTGTSYEQYF. Written as DNA, the CDR3 is TGCGCCTCTACGACGGGGACCTCCTACGAGCAGTACTTC.

This clonotype was observed at least ten times. The CDR3: CASSQDMAGGYTF. DNA of the CDR3: TGTGCCAGCAGCCAAGATATGGCGGGGGGCTACACCTTC. This chain connects TRBV4-2 to TRBJ1-2; D is undetermined. The CDR3 covers 13 residues. Germline loops: CDR1 LGHNA, CDR2 YNFKEQ. Trimming took off 0 bases at V and 8 bases at J, with 10 bases between the two ends.

This clonotype occurred a few times. The chain links TRBV20-1 to TRBJ1-1, with 9 bases matching TRBD1. J lost 0 bases, V lost 5 bases, and 1 base had no gene match. Germline loops: CDR1 DFQATT, CDR2 SNEGSKA (reference sequence). The CDR3 runs to 13 residues. The DNA of the CDR3 is TGCAGTGCTGGGGACAGGGTGAACACTGAAGCTTTCTTT. It yields the protein CSAGDRVNTEAFF.

The V and J genes are TRBV30 and TRBJ2-6, with D perhaps matching TRBD1 (6 bases). V gave up 4 bases and J gave up 0 bases, with 16 bases separating them. The CDR3 loop spans 17 amino acids. The germline V gene has CDR1 GTSNPN and CDR2 SVGIG (reference sequence). CDR3 in DNA: TGTGCCTGGAAACTTGTAGCCAGGGGCTCTGGGGCCAACGTCCTGACTTTC. Residues: CAWKLVARGSGANVLTF.

The chain couples TRBV13 to TRBJ2-5, with TRBD1 as a possible D gene (5 bases). The length of the CDR3 is 14 residues. Germline V gene sequence: CDR1 PRHDT, CDR2 FYEKMQ (reference sequence). V lost 5 bases and J lost 0, with 10 bases in between. CDR3 in DNA: TGTGCCAGCAGCAAACAGGAGTACCAAGAGACCCAGTACTTC. Its protein is CASSKQEYQETQYF.

The V and J genes are TRBV4-1 and TRBJ1-2; D is perhaps TRBD1 (5 bases). Per germline, CDR1 MGHRA and CDR2 YSYEKL. V shed 0 bases and J shed 7 bases, with 15 bases lying between them. This CDR3 is 15 amino acids long. The CDR3 nucleotides are TGCGCCAGCAGCCAAGATGGGGGTGACCCGGCTGGCTACACCTTC. Amino acid sequence: CASSQDGGDPAGYTF.

The sample holds many counts of this clonotype. The rearrangement links TRBV2 to TRBJ2-6; 7 bases align to TRBD1. The CDR3 is 15 residues long. V lost 6 bases, J lost 2 bases, and 4 bases stayed unmatched. Germline assignment: CDR1 SNHLY and CDR2 FYNNEI. The CDR3 region has the DNA TGTGCCAGCAGGGCCGACAGGGCTGGGGCCAACGTCCTGACTTTC. It encodes CASRADRAGANVLTF. The variable domain in full, with the rest retrieved from reference TRBV2 and TRBJ2-6, is EPEVTQTPSHQVTQMGQEVILRCVPISNHLYFYWYRQILGQKVEFLVSFYNNEISEKSEIFDDQFSVERPDGSNFTLKIRSTKLEDSAMYFCASRADRAGANVLTFGAGSRLTVL.

There are a few counts of this clonotype. This rearrangement joins TRBV4-2 to TRBJ1-1; D possibly corresponds to TRBD1 (6 bases). CDR3 length: 15 residues. The germline CDR1 and CDR2 sequences are LGHNA and YNFKEQ. Trimming removed 0 bases from V and 3 bases from J, with 11 bases in between. In nucleotides, the CDR3 is TGTGCCAGCAGCCAAGACGGGCAGGGGTACACTGAAGCTTTCTTT. Translated: CASSQDGQGYTEAFF.

The genes are TRBV14 and TRBJ1-1; D is perhaps TRBD1 (5 bases). The CDR3 is made up of 14 amino acids. Germline values: CDR1 SGHDN, CDR2 FVKESK. V gave up 4 bases and J gave up 4 bases, with 13 bases separating them. CDR3 in amino acids: CASSPMTRGTEAFF. For the CDR3, the DNA is TGTGCCAGCAGCCCTATGACGAGGGGCACTGAAGCTTTCTTT.

The table lists this clonotype with a few counts. J is TRBJ1-5 and V is TRBV7-9; possibly TRBD1 for D (6 bases). CDR1 and CDR2 from the germline V gene are SEHNR and FQNEAQ (reference sequence). The CDR3 totals 15 residues. V was pared by 5 bases and J by 5 bases, with 16 bases between. The DNA of the CDR3 is TGTGCCAGCAGCCCCGGGACAATGGGGCATCAGCCCCAGCATTTT. This sequence encodes CASSPGTMGHQPQHF.

This clonotype has ten or more counts. V and J are TRBV12-3 or TRBV12-4 and TRBJ2-7; TRBD2 is a possible D gene (6 bases). V lost 1 base, J lost 0 bases, and 16 bases lay in between. The CDR3 runs 17 residues. CDR3 protein: CASSLVLGGAFSYEQYF. The DNA for the CDR3 is TGTGCCAGCAGTTTAGTTCTCGGGGGAGCCTTCTCCTACGAGCAGTACTTC.

The rearrangement joins TRBV6-2 or TRBV6-3 to TRBJ1-2; 7 bases align to TRBD1. Germline V gene data show CDR1 as MNHEY and CDR2 as SVGEGT. The CDR3 is 12 residues long. Trimming removed 5 bases from V and 6 bases from J; junction bases left unmatched: 3. CDR3 DNA sequence: TGTGCCAGCAGTACGGGACAGAATGGCTACACCTTC. This gives the protein CASSTGQNGYTF.

This clonotype appeared many times. The CDR3 nucleotides are TGTGCCTGGTTGAAGGGGACTGGAGGCTACACCTTC. As protein: CAWLKGTGGYTF. V gene TRBV30 combines with J gene TRBJ1-2; D is possibly TRBD1 (5 bases). This CDR3 has 12 residues. The germline gives CDR1 GTSNPN, CDR2 SVGIG (reference sequence). V was shortened by 5 bases and J by 8 bases, with 15 bases between the two germline ends.

Regarding this clonotype: In this CDR3 the conserved last residue, phenylalanine or tryptophan, is missing, so a read error is likely. This sequence joins TRBV10-3 and TRBJ1-1; 7 nucleotides agree with TRBD1. The CDR3 has 15 amino acids. With V trimmed by 10 bases and J by 4 bases, 15 bases remained unmatched. CDR1 ENHRY and CDR2 SYGVKD come from the germline V gene. CDR3 in DNA: TGTGCCACGATGAACGGGCAGGGGGGGTCCACTGAAGCTTTCCTT. It translates to CATMNGQGGSTEAFL.

This clonotype was seen a few times. CDR3 nucleotide sequence: TGTGCCAGCAGCCGAGAAAGGGTCTACGAGCAGTACTTC. It translates to CASSRERVYEQYF. The chain couples TRBV11-2 to TRBJ2-7; D gene unclear. Trimming took 5 bases from V and 3 from J, leaving 11 bases between them. The CDR3 is made up of 13 amino acids. Germline CDR1 SGHAT, CDR2 FQNNGV.

In this sample, this clonotype turned up many times. The V and J genes are TRBV28 and TRBJ2-5; 7 bases line up with TRBD2. Looked up from germline, CDR1 is MDHEN and CDR2 is SYDVKM. The length of the CDR3 is 13 residues. Unmatched junction bases numbered 3, after V lost 3 bases and J lost 5 bases. CDR3 region: CASSFAGVETQYF. In nucleotides, the CDR3 is TGTGCCAGCAGTTTTGCGGGGGTGGAGACCCAGTACTTC.

J is TRBJ2-6 and V is TRBV10-3; D may be TRBD1 (5 bases). Germline V lookup: CDR1 ENHRY, CDR2 SYGVKD. CDR3 size: 15 residues. V shed 7 bases and J shed 2 bases, with 12 bases lying between them. DNA for the CDR3: TGTGCCATCACACCTCAGGGCACTGGGGCCAACGTCCTGACTTTC. This gives the protein CAITPQGTGANVLTF.